Below are 16 T cell receptor beta chains sequenced from a single sample in a study of cytomegalovirus exposure and HLA in healthy donors. Primers: 60 Vbeta forward and 13 Jbeta reverse. The protocol was immunoSEQ multiplex PCR, while the TCRdb copy is restricted to in-frame clones and leaves out a portion. Recorded here are tens of thousands of clones; the top ten clones represent 3.8%. Sequencing used PBMCs. These receptors were obtained from a female donor in good health and CMV-seropositive.

This chain uses TRBV27 with TRBJ2-3; TRBD2 aligns across 8 bases. The CDR3 has 14 amino acids. J was trimmed by 5 bases and V by 5 bases; bases with no gene match: 6. Germline lookup yields CDR1 MNHEY and CDR2 SMNVEV (reference sequence). In DNA, the CDR3 is TGTGCCAGCAGTACCACTAGCGGAAGAGATACGCAGTATTTT. This codes for CASSTTSGRDTQYF.

The chain couples TRBV10-2 to TRBJ2-7, with 11 bases aligning to TRBD2. The CDR3 has 15 residues. CDR1 is WSHSY, CDR2 SAAADI, per germline. Trimming took 6 bases from V and 2 from J; bases not matched to a gene: 6. The CDR3 loop is CASSHGTSGAYEQYF. The CDR3 DNA sequence: TGCGCCAGCAGCCACGGGACTAGCGGCGCCTACGAGCAGTACTTC.

The chain joins TRBV4-2 to TRBJ2-3; TRBD2 matches at 10 bases. Germline V gives CDR1 LGHNA, CDR2 YNFKEQ. The CDR3 is 19 amino acids. With 0 bases clipped from V and 1 base from J, the junction kept 10 bases outside the gene matches. The CDR3 nucleotides are TGTGCCAGCAGCCAAGACAGTTGGGCTAGCGGGAGTGGCACAGATACGCAGTATTTT. Protein sequence: CASSQDSWASGSGTDTQYF.

CDR3 nucleotide sequence: TGCGCCAGCAGCTTGGGGCTAGCAGCTGAGCAGTTCTTC. It yields the protein CASSLGLAAEQFF. The chain uses TRBV5-1 and TRBJ2-1, with D tentatively TRBD2 (5 bases). CDR3 length: 13 amino acids. V dropped 0 bases and J dropped 9 bases, with 10 bases sitting between them. Germline CDR1 and CDR2: SGHRS and YFSETQ.

The V gene is TRBV7-9, the J gene TRBJ2-5; 8 bases match TRBD1. Unmatched junction bases numbered 5, after V lost 1 base and J lost 7 bases. CDR3 size: 14 residues. Germline CDR1 reads SEHNR; CDR2 reads FQNEAQ (reference sequence). As DNA, the CDR3 is TGTGCCAGCAGCTTAGACAGGGGGGTATGGACCCAGTACTTC. Its protein product is CASSLDRGVWTQYF.

CDR3 coding DNA: TGTGCCAGCAGGGGAAAGGGGGCGTACGAGCAGTACTTC. It encodes CASRGKGAYEQYF. The rearrangement joins TRBV6-1 to TRBJ2-7; TRBD1 aligns across 7 bases. Germline V CDR1 and CDR2: MNHNS, SASEGT. The ends lost 6 bases at V and 4 bases at J; junction bases unmatched: 6. This CDR3 has 13 amino acids.

This rearrangement joins TRBV14 to TRBJ2-5; 8 nucleotides match TRBD1. Germline lookup yields CDR1 SGHDN and CDR2 FVKESK. With 1 base clipped from V and 5 bases from J, the junction kept 12 bases outside the gene matches. The CDR3 has 17 residues. The CDR3 DNA follows: TGTGCCAGCAGCCAAGGTTTCGTGCAGGGGGCTTGGGAGACCCAGTACTTC. Amino acid sequence: CASSQGFVQGAWETQYF. Full variable domain (missing parts from reference TRBV14 and TRBJ2-5): EAGVTQFPSHSVIEKGQTVTLRCDPISGHDNLYWYRRVMGKEIKFLLHFVKESKQDESGMPNNRFLAERTGGTYSTLKVQPAELEDSGVYFCASSQGFVQGAWETQYFGPGTRLLVL.

The chain uses TRBV2 and TRBJ1-1; D remains ambiguous. The germline V gene encodes CDR1 SNHLY and CDR2 FYNNEI. CDR3 length equals 14 residues. The V end lost 5 bases, the J end lost 2 bases, and 12 bases lay between the germline ends. For the CDR3, the DNA is TGTGCCAGCAGTCCGATTTTGGCTAACACTGAAGCTTTCTTT. Amino acids: CASSPILANTEAFF.

V gene TRBV15 combines with J gene TRBJ2-5; 8 bases line up with TRBD1. Unmatched junction bases numbered 3, after V lost 1 base and J lost 2 bases. The germline CDR1 and CDR2 sequences are LNHNV and YYDKDF (reference sequence). The CDR3 sequence is 15 residues long. The CDR3 region has the DNA TGTGCCACCAGCAGAGCCAGGGGGCGACAAGAGACCCAGTACTTC. Translation: CATSRARGRQETQYF.

V gene TRBV4-1 combines with J gene TRBJ1-1; possible D gene TRBD1, 6 bases. Trimming took 0 bases from V and 3 from J, leaving 17 bases between them. Germline CDR1 and CDR2: MGHRA and YSYEKL. This CDR3 spans 17 amino acids. CDR3 DNA: TGCGCCAGCAGCCAAGACGGACCTGACAGGAGATACACTGAAGCTTTCTTT. Translating it yields CASSQDGPDRRYTEAFF.

This sequence joins TRBV9 and TRBJ2-7, with D possibly matching TRBD1 (6 bases). Germline V lookup: CDR1 SGDLS, CDR2 YYNGEE. The CDR3 is made up of 15 amino acids. The V end lost 0 bases, the J end lost 3 bases, and 13 bases lay between the germline ends. The chain's CDR3 is CASSVAQGLGYEQYF. The CDR3 nucleotides are TGTGCCAGCAGCGTAGCTCAGGGGTTGGGCTACGAGCAGTACTTC.

V usage is TRBV9 and J usage is TRBJ2-5; the match to TRBD2 covers 16 bases. Germline V CDR1 and CDR2: SGDLS, YYNGEE. Germline trimming cut 4 bases from V and 5 bases from J; bases unmatched to any gene: 8. The CDR3 runs 17 residues. The CDR3 region is CASSPGLAGGPWETQYF. The CDR3 DNA follows: TGTGCCAGCAGCCCGGGACTAGCGGGGGGGCCTTGGGAGACCCAGTACTTC.

The V call is TRBV6-5, the J call TRBJ2-7; D remains unclear. The germline V gene encodes CDR1 MNHEY and CDR2 SVGAGI. Deletions cut 4 bases from V and 0 bases from J, with 16 bases between. This CDR3 contains 16 residues. CDR3 protein: CASSSSGGRSSYEQYF. The CDR3, as DNA: TGTGCCAGCAGTTCCTCAGGTGGCCGGAGCTCCTACGAGCAGTACTTC.

The chain carries TRBV2 and TRBJ1-1, with a possible D match to TRBD1 (6 bases). V was pared by 6 bases and J by 6 bases, with 17 bases between. The germline V gene has CDR1 SNHLY and CDR2 FYNNEI. The CDR3 length is 14 residues. DNA for the CDR3: TGTGCCAGCAGGACCTCGGGGTGGGGGCCTGAAGCTTTCTTT. Residues: CASRTSGWGPEAFF.

The chain couples TRBV19 to TRBJ2-7; 10 bases line up with TRBD2. CDR1 LNHDA and CDR2 SQIVND come from the germline V gene (reference sequence). This CDR3 has 13 amino acids. V shed 8 bases and J 4 bases; nucleotides not matched to a gene: 5. The CDR3 DNA is TGTGCCAGTCATCAGGGACTAGCGTACGAGCAGTACTTC. This translates into CASHQGLAYEQYF.

The chain couples TRBV7-2 to TRBJ1-2; tentatively, D is TRBD1 (6 bases). The CDR3 has 14 amino acids. CDR1 SGHTA and CDR2 FQGNSA come from the germline V gene. V was shortened by 4 bases and J by 2 bases, with 11 bases between the two germline ends. The CDR3 reads CASSSGVENYGYTF. CDR3 sequence (DNA): TGTGCCAGCAGCTCAGGGGTTGAAAACTATGGCTACACCTTC.